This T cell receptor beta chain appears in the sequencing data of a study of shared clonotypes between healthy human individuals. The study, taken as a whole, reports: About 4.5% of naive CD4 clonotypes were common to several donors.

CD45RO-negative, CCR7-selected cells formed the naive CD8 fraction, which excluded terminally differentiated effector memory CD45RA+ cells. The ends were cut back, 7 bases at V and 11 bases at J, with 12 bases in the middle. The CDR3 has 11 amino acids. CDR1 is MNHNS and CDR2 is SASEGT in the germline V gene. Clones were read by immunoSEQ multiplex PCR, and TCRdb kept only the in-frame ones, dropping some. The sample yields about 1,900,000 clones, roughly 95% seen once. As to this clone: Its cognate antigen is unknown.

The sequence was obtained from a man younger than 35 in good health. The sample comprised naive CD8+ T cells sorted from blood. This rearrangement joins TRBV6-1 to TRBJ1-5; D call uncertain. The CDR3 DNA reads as TGTGCCAGCATCTCAAACGAGGCCCAGCATTTT. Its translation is CASISNEAQHF.